This TCR beta chain derives from a study of T-cell memory formation after mild COVID-19. This clonotype has only a few counts. The length of the CDR3 is 14 residues. Germline V gene sequence: CDR1 LGHNA, CDR2 YSLEER. Trimming cost V 5 bases and J 7 bases; bases outside gene matches: 10. TCRdb processed the 5' RACE reads anew with MiXCR; each CDR3 protein has one entry. Found here are approximately 440,000 distinct CDR3 sequences, 15% to 20% of them singletons; the top ten hold approximately 8.4%. The sample consisted of PBMCs or a T cell subset sorted from them (not recorded which). The clonotype comes from an adult woman who had mild COVID-19 (a few samples of this study predate the infection). Cell type and time point are not known. The V call is TRBV4-3, the J call TRBJ1-2; TRBD1 aligns across 7 bases. CDR3: CASSYRGQSPGYTF. Written as DNA, the CDR3 is TGCGCCAGCAGCTACAGGGGACAGAGTCCTGGCTACACCTTC.